The 27 T cell receptor beta chains below were found in one sample sequenced in a study of cytomegalovirus exposure and HLA in healthy donors. PCR primers comprised 60 Vbeta and 13 Jbeta primers. Repertoires were generated with immunoSEQ multiplex PCR, while TCRdb's copy carries only in-frame clones and drops some. This sample has about 65,000 clones, with 62% found just once. The sequenced material came from PBMCs. The receptor set was obtained from a man aged 25 to 40 in good health and CMV-seronegative.

This clone was seen a handful of times. The chain's CDR3 is CASSSRQEGAFF. CDR3 nucleotide sequence: TGTGCCAGCAGTTCCCGACAGGAAGGGGCTTTCTTT. V usage is TRBV7-9 and J usage is TRBJ1-1; a weak D match, TRBD1 (6 bases). V was clipped by 6 bases and J by 11 bases, with 16 bases between them. CDR1 is SEHNR, CDR2 FQNEAQ, per germline (reference sequence). This CDR3 is 12 amino acids long.

The chain carries TRBV30 and TRBJ1-2, with TRBD1 identical over 11 bases. This CDR3 contains 15 residues. Germline assignment: CDR1 GTSNPN and CDR2 SVGIG (reference sequence). Losses at the gene ends were 1 base for V and 3 bases for J; bases not matched to a gene: 4. CDR3 in DNA: TGTGCCTGGAGTGGGGGACAGGGGGTATACTATGGCTACACCTTC. As protein: CAWSGGQGVYYGYTF. Complete variable domain (other parts from reference TRBV30 and TRBJ1-2): SQTIHQWPATLVQPVGSPLSLECTVEGTSNPNLYWYRQAAGRGLQLLFYSVGIGQISSEVPQNLSASRPQDRQFILSSKKLLLSDSGFYLCAWSGGQGVYYGYTFGSGTRLTVV.

The chain recombines TRBV19 with TRBJ2-1, with TRBD1 identical over 7 bases. V gave up 5 bases and J gave up 3 bases; unmatched junction bases: 1. The CDR3 is 13 residues long. Germline assignment: CDR1 LNHDA and CDR2 SQIVND (reference sequence). The CDR3 DNA reads TGTGCCAGTAGTCGGACAGGCTACAATGAGCAGTTCTTC. Its protein is CASSRTGYNEQFF.

CDR3 amino acids: CASSVDQSTDTQYF. The CDR3 bases are TGTGCCAGCAGCGTAGATCAAAGCACAGATACGCAGTATTTT. This rearrangement joins TRBV9 to TRBJ2-3; D is unclear. The germline gives CDR1 SGDLS, CDR2 YYNGEE. V shed 0 bases and J shed 0 bases, with 5 bases lying between them. The CDR3 is 14 amino acids.

The chain uses TRBV5-4 and TRBJ2-5, with unresolved D. Germline V gives CDR1 SGHNT, CDR2 YYREEE (reference sequence). This CDR3 is built from 12 residues. Trimming removed 4 bases at V and 1 base at J, with 5 bases between. As DNA, the CDR3 is TGTGCCAGCAGCCCCTTCCAAGAGACCCAGTACTTC. Its protein is CASSPFQETQYF.

This chain connects TRBV7-9 to TRBJ2-3; D unclear. Trimming left V 7 bases short and J 1 base short, with 15 bases between. Germline V lookup: CDR1 SEHNR, CDR2 FQNEAQ (reference sequence). The CDR3 contains 15 residues. The CDR3 sequence is CASTPAEARTDTQYF. CDR3 sequence (DNA): TGTGCCAGCACCCCCGCCGAGGCCCGCACAGATACGCAGTATTTT.

The rearrangement joins TRBV11-2 to TRBJ1-3; the D gene is possibly TRBD1 (5 bases). Trimming took off 6 bases at V and 1 base at J, with 10 bases between the two ends. There are 14 residues in the CDR3. Germline CDR1 SGHAT, CDR2 FQNNGV. CDR3 bases: TGTGCCAGCAGGGCCCAGGGTTCTGGAAACACCATATATTTT. It specifies CASRAQGSGNTIYF.

This chain joins TRBV7-9 and TRBJ2-3; D perhaps matches TRBD1 (5 bases). The V gene lost 1 base and the J gene lost 2 bases, with 13 bases spanning the gap. CDR3 length: 16 amino acids. The germline V gene has CDR1 SEHNR and CDR2 FQNEAQ (reference sequence). This chain's CDR3 is CASSLGARAVTDTQYF. The CDR3 DNA follows: TGTGCCAGCAGCTTAGGAGCCAGGGCCGTCACAGATACGCAGTATTTT.

This clone has just a few counts. This chain uses TRBV9 with TRBJ2-5, with D possibly matching TRBD2 (5 bases). CDR1 and CDR2 from the germline V gene are SGDLS and YYNGEE. V lost 0 bases and J lost 4, with 16 bases in between. The CDR3 runs to 16 residues. The CDR3 reads CASSVAVSRLTETQYF. CDR3 DNA sequence: TGTGCCAGCAGCGTAGCCGTCAGTCGACTAACAGAGACCCAGTACTTC.

The rearrangement joins TRBV29-1 to TRBJ1-5, with D perhaps TRBD1 (5 bases). V lost 6 bases and J 0 bases, leaving 15 bases between the germline ends. Germline-derived CDR1 and CDR2 are SQVTM and ANQGSEA. CDR3 length: 15 residues. The CDR3 sequence is CSVADGGGSNQPQHF. In nucleotides, the CDR3 is TGCAGCGTGGCAGATGGGGGGGGTAGCAATCAGCCCCAGCATTTT.

The chain employs TRBV9 and TRBJ2-2, with 10 bases that match TRBD2. Unmatched junction bases numbered 3, after V lost 1 base and J lost 6 bases. The length of the CDR3 is 15 residues. From germline, CDR1 is SGDLS and CDR2 YYNGEE. The DNA for the CDR3 is TGTGCCAGCAGCGTAAGCGGGGGGGCATCCGGGGAGCTGTTTTTT. Amino acids: CASSVSGGASGELFF.

The J gene is TRBJ2-5, the V gene TRBV29-1, with D possibly TRBD2 on 6 matching bases. Judging by the DNA end, TRBJ2-7 fits better; the J call may be wrong. Germline values: CDR1 SQVTM, CDR2 ANQGSEA. This CDR3 has 12 residues. The CDR3 region is CSVGAGQYEQYF. CDR3 coding DNA: TGCAGCGTGGGCGCGGGGCAGTACGAGCAGTACTTC.

This chain uses TRBV5-1 with TRBJ2-5; TRBD1 matches at 7 bases. Germline CDR1 is SGHRS and CDR2 is YFSETQ. This CDR3 is 13 amino acids long. V was clipped by 4 bases and J by 3 bases; unmatched bases: 3. The CDR3 nucleotides are TGCGCCAGCAGCAGACAGGGAGAAGAGACCCAGTACTTC. This translates into CASSRQGEETQYF.

The CDR3: CASSSRPSSTNQPQHF. The CDR3 bases are TGTGCCAGCAGCTCTAGACCATCGTCCACCAATCAGCCCCAGCATTTT. This chain uses TRBV9 with TRBJ1-5; D remains ambiguous. CDR1 and CDR2 (germline): SGDLS, YYNGEE. This CDR3 comprises 16 residues. Trimming shortened V by 4 bases and J by 3 bases, and 17 bases separated the two germline ends.

This clone was counted once. The chain is built from TRBV11-2 and TRBJ2-3; 9 bases are shared with TRBD2. The J segment lost 5 bases and the V segment lost 8 bases, leaving 8 bases of the junction unmatched. CDR3 size: 14 residues. The germline V gene has CDR1 SGHAT and CDR2 FQNNGV. The CDR3 protein is CASAYSGGVDTQYF. As DNA, the CDR3 is TGTGCCAGCGCTTATAGCGGGGGTGTAGATACGCAGTATTTT.

This chain links TRBV29-1 with TRBJ2-7; 9 bases are shared with TRBD2. Germline V lookup: CDR1 SQVTM, CDR2 ANQGSEA. CDR3 length equals 16 residues. V was pared by 6 bases and J by 0 bases, with 12 bases of the junction left unmatched. Here the CDR3 DNA reads TGCAGCGTCGAAAGGTTAGCGGGGGATAGCTCCTACGAGCAGTACTTC. Its translation is CSVERLAGDSSYEQYF.

The rearrangement joins TRBV27 to TRBJ1-5, with a possible D match to TRBD1 (6 bases). Trimming removed 3 bases from V and 7 bases from J, with 13 bases in between. The CDR3 runs 14 residues. Germline CDR1 and CDR2: MNHEY and SMNVEV (reference sequence). The CDR3 loop is CASSLGGAGQPQHF. CDR3 bases: TGTGCCAGCAGTTTGGGGGGGGCTGGACAGCCCCAGCATTTT.

This clone appeared a few times. The chain couples TRBV10-1 to TRBJ2-1; D might be TRBD2 (5 bases). In germline, CDR1 is WNHNN, CDR2 SYGVQD (reference sequence). V lost 6 bases, J lost 8 bases, and 8 bases lay in between. The CDR3 loop spans 11 amino acids. The CDR3 here is CASRPGDEQFF. As DNA, the CDR3 is TGCGCCAGCAGACCCGGGGATGAGCAGTTCTTC.

V usage is TRBV6-5 and J usage is TRBJ1-5, with a tentative D call TRBD1 (5 bases). This CDR3 region has 15 residues. V gave up 2 bases and J gave up 2 bases, with 10 bases separating them. Germline V gene data show CDR1 as MNHEY and CDR2 as SVGAGI. CDR3 sequence (DNA): TGTGCCAGCAGTTACACTCCAGGGCGCAATCAGCCCCAGCATTTT. This translates into CASSYTPGRNQPQHF.

This chain links TRBV5-1 with TRBJ2-7; possibly TRBD2 for D (6 bases). V dropped 0 bases and J dropped 6 bases, with 19 bases sitting between them. The CDR3 covers 16 residues. Germline loops: CDR1 SGHRS, CDR2 YFSETQ. CDR3 sequence reads: CASSLVGGTGLSEQYF. In DNA, the CDR3 is TGCGCCAGCAGCTTGGTTGGTGGGACTGGTCTCTCCGAGCAGTACTTC.

The chain joins TRBV10-3 to TRBJ2-7, with D possibly being TRBD1 (6 bases). The V gene lost 4 bases and the J gene lost 3 bases, with 13 bases spanning the gap. The CDR3 covers 14 residues. Germline lookup yields CDR1 ENHRY and CDR2 SYGVKD. The CDR3 loop is CAISGKEQGYEQYF. CDR3 bases: TGTGCCATCAGTGGAAAGGAACAGGGCTACGAGCAGTACTTC.

The V gene is TRBV7-2, the J gene TRBJ1-6; D perhaps matches TRBD1 (5 bases). V lost 2 bases and J lost 8, with 13 bases in between. CDR1 and CDR2 (germline): SGHTA, FQGNSA. This CDR3 spans 15 amino acids. The DNA of the CDR3 is TGTGCCAGCAGCTTAACCACCGGGGGGGATTCACCCCTCCACTTT. Translated, it gives CASSLTTGGDSPLHF.

The chain combines TRBV4-1 with TRBJ2-7; TRBD1 is a possible D gene (5 bases). Germline V gives CDR1 MGHRA, CDR2 YSYEKL. Trimming shortened V by 1 base and J by 1 base, and 8 bases separated the two germline ends. This CDR3 region has 14 residues. The CDR3 here is CASSQGQPSYEQYF. Here the CDR3 DNA reads TGCGCCAGCAGCCAAGGACAGCCGTCCTACGAGCAGTACTTC.

V and J are TRBV6-1 and TRBJ1-1, with TRBD1 matching over 8 bases. Trimming at V came to 2 bases and at J to 6 bases, leaving 8 bases not matched to a gene. CDR1 is MNHNS and CDR2 is SASEGT in the germline V gene. The CDR3 sequence is 15 residues long. CDR3 sequence (DNA): TGTGCCAGCAGTGAACTCAGGGGGCGAGCTGCTGAAGCTTTCTTT. It translates to CASSELRGRAAEAFF.

This chain uses TRBV30 with TRBJ1-6; D might be TRBD1 (6 bases). The CDR3 is 13 amino acids. The V and J ends lost 2 bases and 7 bases respectively, with 9 bases between them. Germline V lookup: CDR1 GTSNPN, CDR2 SVGIG (reference sequence). The CDR3 nucleotides are TGTGCCTGGAGTACAGGGCTAAATTCACCCCTCCACTTT. The encoded protein is CAWSTGLNSPLHF.

CDR3 nucleotide sequence: TGTGCCAGCAGGAAACTAGCGGGGCAGTTCTTC. This gives the protein CASRKLAGQFF. The rearrangement uses TRBV13 and TRBJ2-1, with TRBD2 matching over 9 bases. The CDR3 totals 11 residues. Germline CDR1 reads PRHDT; CDR2 reads FYEKMQ (reference sequence). The V and J ends lost 6 bases and 12 bases, in that order; junction bases with no gene match: 3.

The chain carries TRBV4-1 and TRBJ2-5; tentative D call: TRBD2 (5 bases). CDR1 and CDR2 from the germline V gene are MGHRA and YSYEKL. Trimming took off 2 bases at V and 6 bases at J, with 13 bases between the two ends. This CDR3 contains 14 residues. CDR3 nucleotide sequence: TGCGCCAGCAGCCAACCGAGGGCCAGGAAGACCCAGTACTTC. Translation gives CASSQPRARKTQYF.